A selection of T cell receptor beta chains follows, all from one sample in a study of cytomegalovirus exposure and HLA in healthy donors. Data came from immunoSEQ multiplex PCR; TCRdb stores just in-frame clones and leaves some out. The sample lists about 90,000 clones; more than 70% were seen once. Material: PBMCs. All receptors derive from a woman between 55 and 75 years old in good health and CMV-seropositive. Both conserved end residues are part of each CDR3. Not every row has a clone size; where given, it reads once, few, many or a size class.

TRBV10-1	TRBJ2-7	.	CASSDPSGRSYEQYF
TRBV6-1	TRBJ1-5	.	CASSERPGNQPQHF
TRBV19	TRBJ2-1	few	CASSIAGVLPNEQFF
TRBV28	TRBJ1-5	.	CASSLGGQGSQPQHF
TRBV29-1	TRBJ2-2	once	CSVGGGAGSTGELFF
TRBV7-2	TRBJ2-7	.	CASSLVSLAGGPEQYF
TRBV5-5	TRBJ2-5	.	CASSPEETQYF
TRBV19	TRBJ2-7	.	CASTSGYEQYF
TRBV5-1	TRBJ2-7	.	CASSLGFSGQGYEQYF
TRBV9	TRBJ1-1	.	CASSEGDRGAEAFF
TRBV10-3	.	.	CAISSGYEQYF
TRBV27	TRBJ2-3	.	CASRSLRDTFTDTQYF
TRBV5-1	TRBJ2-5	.	CASSSGLAGETQYF
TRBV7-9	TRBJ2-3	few	CASSSPGTSGSITQYF
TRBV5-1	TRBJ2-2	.	CASSPPSLALSGELFF
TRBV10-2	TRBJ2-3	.	CASSGDYFSTDTQYF
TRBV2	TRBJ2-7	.	CASSQTGYTYEQYF
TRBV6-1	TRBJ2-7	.	CASSAGTASSYEQYF
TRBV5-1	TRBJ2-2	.	CASSPGNTGELFF
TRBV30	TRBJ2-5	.	CACATGSLFKTQYF
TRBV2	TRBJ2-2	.	CASRGPELFNTGELFF
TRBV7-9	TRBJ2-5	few	CASSSPRARETQYF
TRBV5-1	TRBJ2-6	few	CATVAGPSFSGANVLTF
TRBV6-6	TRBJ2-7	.	CASSYTGVEQYF
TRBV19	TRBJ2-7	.	CASSPTSGSRGEQYF
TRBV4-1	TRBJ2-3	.	CASSSRGSGFGDTQYF
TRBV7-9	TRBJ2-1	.	CASSLAGVFYEQFF
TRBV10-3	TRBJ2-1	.	CAISVATSIPNEQFF
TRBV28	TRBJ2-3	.	CASSGQGGRSTDTQYF
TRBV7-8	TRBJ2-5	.	CASSLARGRETQYF
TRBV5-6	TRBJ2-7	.	CASSAAGTSGVYEQYF
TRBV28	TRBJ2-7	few	CASSLTGFGEQYF
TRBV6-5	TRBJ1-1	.	CASSFRSRTEAFF
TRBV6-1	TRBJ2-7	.	CASSAFPSGSHEQYF
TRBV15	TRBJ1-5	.	CATSRPDQPQHF
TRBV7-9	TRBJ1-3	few	CASSPWTGGSGNTIYF
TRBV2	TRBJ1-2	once	CASTRQVNFEGYTF